This T cell receptor beta chain is from a study of cytomegalovirus exposure and HLA in healthy donors. This clone was found once. Its cognate antigen is unknown. Points from the study as a whole: Per a prior analysis, the majority of TCR beta V segments were productive roughly 87% or roughly 30% of the time. The sole available immune exposure information was CMV serostatus. V- and J-gene trimming in TCR beta was tied to a missense DCLRE1C variant by an analysis performed later.

This CDR3 is 16 amino acids long. Germline V gives CDR1 SGHRS, CDR2 YFSETQ. The V and J ends lost 0 bases and 2 bases, in that order; junction bases with no gene match: 6. The primer mix had 60 Vbeta and 13 Jbeta primers. The data were produced by immunoSEQ multiplex PCR, yet TCRdb's version contains in-frame clones alone and is incomplete. The sample lists some 160,000 clones; 81% were seen once. Sequenced sample: PBMCs. V usage is TRBV5-1 and J usage is TRBJ2-3, with TRBD2 matching over 7 bases. The sequence came from a man in his fifties or sixties in good health and CMV-seropositive. The CDR3 spells CASSLAASGLTDTQYF. The CDR3 DNA follows: TGCGCCAGCAGCTTGGCGGCTAGCGGCCTCACAGATACGCAGTATTTT.